This T cell receptor beta chain appears in the sequencing data of a study of T cell repertoires in cytomegalovirus infection. As for the study in general: Public TCR beta signatures marked donors with CMV infection and the matching HLA.

TCRdb itself ran the reads through MiXCR, one entry per CDR3 protein. The sample has some 900,000 distinct CDR3 sequences, around a third seen once; the top ten hold around an eighth. In regard to this clonotype: Its antigen is not identified.

Germline CDR1 and CDR2: MNHEY and SVGAGI. This CDR3 spans 14 amino acids. The J segment lost 7 bases and the V segment lost 6 bases, leaving 8 bases of the junction unmatched. The chain employs TRBV6-5 and TRBJ2-1, with 8 bases that match TRBD2. Sequencing was performed on cultured CD8+ T cells from PBMCs, taken from culture after CMV antigen stimulation. The receptor was derived from a human donor in good health (CMV status not recorded). Some clones in this sample may be carry-over from other donors' samples. This CDR3 is CASSVAGYGNEQFF. The CDR3 DNA is TGTGCCAGCAGCGTAGCGGGGTACGGTAATGAGCAGTTCTTC.